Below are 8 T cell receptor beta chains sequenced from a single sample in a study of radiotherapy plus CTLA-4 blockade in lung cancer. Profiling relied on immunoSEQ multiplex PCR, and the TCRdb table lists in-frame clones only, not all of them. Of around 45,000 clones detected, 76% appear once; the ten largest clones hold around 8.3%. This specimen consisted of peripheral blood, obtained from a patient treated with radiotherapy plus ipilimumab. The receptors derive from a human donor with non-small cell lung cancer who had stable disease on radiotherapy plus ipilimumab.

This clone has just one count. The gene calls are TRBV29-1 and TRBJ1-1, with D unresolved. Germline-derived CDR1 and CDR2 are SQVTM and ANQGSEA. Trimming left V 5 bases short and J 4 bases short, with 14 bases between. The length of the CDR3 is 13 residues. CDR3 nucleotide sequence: TGCAGCGTTAGGAGGGATCTGAGCACTGAAGCTTTCTTT. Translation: CSVRRDLSTEAFF.

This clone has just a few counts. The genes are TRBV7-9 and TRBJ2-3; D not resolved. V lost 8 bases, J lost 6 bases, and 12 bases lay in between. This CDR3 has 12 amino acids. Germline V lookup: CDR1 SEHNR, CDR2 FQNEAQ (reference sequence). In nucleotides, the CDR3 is TGTGCCAGCGCTTTCCTTCGTGATACGCAGTATTTT. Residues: CASAFLRDTQYF.

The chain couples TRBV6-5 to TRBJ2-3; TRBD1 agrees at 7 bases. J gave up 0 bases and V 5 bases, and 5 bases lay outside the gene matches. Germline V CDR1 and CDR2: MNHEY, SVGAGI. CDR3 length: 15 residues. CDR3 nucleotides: TGTGCCAGCAGTGCACAGGGGCACAGCACAGATACGCAGTATTTT. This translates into CASSAQGHSTDTQYF.

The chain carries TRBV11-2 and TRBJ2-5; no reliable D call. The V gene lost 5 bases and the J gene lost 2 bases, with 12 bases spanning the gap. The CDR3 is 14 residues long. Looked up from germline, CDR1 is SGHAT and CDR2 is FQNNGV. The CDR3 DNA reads TGTGCCAGCAGCCGTGACGTAGGACAAGAGACCCAGTACTTC. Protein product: CASSRDVGQETQYF. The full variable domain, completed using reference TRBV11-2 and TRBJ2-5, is EAGVAQSPRYKIIEKRQSVAFWCNPISGHATLYWYQQILGQGPKLLIQFQNNGVVDDSQLPKDRFSAERLKGVDSTLKIQPAKLEDSAVYLCASSRDVGQETQYFGPGTRLLVL.

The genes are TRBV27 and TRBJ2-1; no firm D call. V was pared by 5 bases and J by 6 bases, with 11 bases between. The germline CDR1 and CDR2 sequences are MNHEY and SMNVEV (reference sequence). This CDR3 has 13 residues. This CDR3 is CASSPMTPNEQFF. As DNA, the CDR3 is TGTGCCAGCAGTCCTATGACCCCCAATGAGCAGTTCTTC.

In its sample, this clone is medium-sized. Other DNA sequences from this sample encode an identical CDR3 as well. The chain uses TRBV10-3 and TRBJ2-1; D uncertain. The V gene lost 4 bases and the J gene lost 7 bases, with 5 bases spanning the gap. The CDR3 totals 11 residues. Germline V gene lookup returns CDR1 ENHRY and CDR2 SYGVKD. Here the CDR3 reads CAISVGNEQFF. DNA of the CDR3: TGTGCCATCAGTGTCGGAAATGAGCAGTTCTTC.

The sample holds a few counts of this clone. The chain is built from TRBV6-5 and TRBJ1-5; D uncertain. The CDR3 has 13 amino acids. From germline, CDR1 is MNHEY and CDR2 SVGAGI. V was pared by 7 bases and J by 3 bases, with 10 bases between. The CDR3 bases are TGTGCCAGCACCAGAGGGCCCAATCAGCCCCAGCATTTT. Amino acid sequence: CASTRGPNQPQHF.

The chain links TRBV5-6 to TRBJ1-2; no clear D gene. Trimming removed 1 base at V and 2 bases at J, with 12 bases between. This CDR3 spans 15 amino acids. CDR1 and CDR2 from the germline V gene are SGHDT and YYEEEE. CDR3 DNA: TGTGCCAGCAGCTTGAGGCAGGCGATGAACTATGGCTACACCTTC. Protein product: CASSLRQAMNYGYTF.